The 12 T cell receptor beta chains listed next were all sequenced from one sample in a study of shared clonotypes between healthy human individuals. CD45RO-negative, CCR7-selected cells formed the naive CD8 fraction, which excluded terminally differentiated effector memory CD45RA+ cells. Only in-frame clones appear in the TCRdb table, and some are missing; sequencing was by immunoSEQ multiplex PCR. The data show about 2.1 million clones, about 92% seen once. The sample taken for sequencing was naive CD8+ T cells from PBMCs. These receptors were obtained from a man aged 18 to 29 in good health. Some clones in this sample may be carry-over from other donors' samples.

The rearrangement links TRBV7-3 to TRBJ2-5; the match to TRBD2 covers 11 bases. Germline V gives CDR1 SGHTA, CDR2 FQGTGA. This CDR3 region has 17 residues. The V and J ends lost 2 bases and 4 bases, in that order; junction bases with no gene match: 9. CDR3 sequence: CASSLELAGEGGETQYF. The CDR3 DNA follows: TGTGCCAGCAGCTTAGAACTAGCGGGAGAAGGTGGAGAGACCCAGTACTTC.

This sequence joins TRBV11-2 and TRBJ2-7, with 8 bases lining up with TRBD2. CDR3 length: 15 residues. Germline V gene data show CDR1 as SGHAT and CDR2 as FQNNGV. V gave up 1 base and J gave up 4 bases; unmatched junction bases: 6. The CDR3 nucleotides are TGTGCCAGCAGCTTAGGGGGTAGCGGGAAATACGAGCAGTACTTC. It specifies CASSLGGSGKYEQYF.

Details on this clone: This same CDR3 is encoded by further DNA sequences in the sample. The J gene is TRBJ2-7, the V gene TRBV19; D call uncertain. CDR3 length equals 13 residues. Germline V lookup: CDR1 LNHDA, CDR2 SQIVND (reference sequence). V dropped 5 bases and J dropped 3 bases, with 11 bases sitting between them. CDR3 sequence reads: CASSPGRSYEQYF. DNA of the CDR3: TGTGCCAGTAGTCCAGGCCGGAGCTACGAGCAGTACTTC.

The rearrangement links TRBV4-3 to TRBJ2-1; D ambiguous. Germline V gene data show CDR1 as LGHNA and CDR2 as YSLEER. Trimming took 4 bases from V and 4 from J, leaving 17 bases between them. The CDR3 runs 16 residues. CDR3 residues: CASSLGWGERYNEQFF. The CDR3 nucleotides are TGCGCCAGCAGCCTGGGCTGGGGTGAACGGTACAATGAGCAGTTCTTC.

This chain connects TRBV4-3 to TRBJ2-5; D is uncertain. The V gene lost 4 bases and the J gene lost 4 bases, with 10 bases spanning the gap. The germline V gene has CDR1 LGHNA and CDR2 YSLEER. This CDR3 has 13 residues. CDR3 protein: CASSRLLPETQYF. CDR3 bases: TGCGCCAGCAGCCGCCTCCTGCCAGAGACCCAGTACTTC.

Here the CDR3 DNA reads TGTGCCAGCAGTGAAGCAGAAGGCGGGGGGGCCCTCCACTTT. Translating it yields CASSEAEGGGALHF. The chain recombines TRBV2 with TRBJ1-6; D possibly corresponds to TRBD1 (5 bases). Trimming took off 0 bases at V and 14 bases at J, with 14 bases between the two ends. This CDR3 is built from 14 residues. From germline, CDR1 is SNHLY and CDR2 FYNNEI.

The chain has TRBV27 and TRBJ1-5; D perhaps matches TRBD1 (6 bases). V was cut by 5 bases and J by 7 bases, with 15 bases left in between. The CDR3 consists of 14 residues. In germline, CDR1 is MNHEY, CDR2 SMNVEV (reference sequence). The CDR3 sequence: CASSLTRGEQPQHF. In nucleotides, the CDR3 is TGTGCCAGCAGTCTAACCAGGGGCGAACAGCCCCAGCATTTT.

The rearrangement links TRBV15 to TRBJ2-7; D perhaps matches TRBD2 (6 bases). V lost 5 bases and J lost 0, with 14 bases in between. This CDR3 is built from 15 residues. Germline-derived CDR1 and CDR2 are LNHNV and YYDKDF (reference sequence). The DNA for the CDR3 is TGTGCCACCAGCGGGGGACTGGGGGTCTCCTACGAGCAGTACTTC. Translated, it gives CATSGGLGVSYEQYF.

The chain combines TRBV5-1 with TRBJ2-7; possibly TRBD1 for D (6 bases). Germline V gene data show CDR1 as SGHRS and CDR2 as YFSETQ. V was trimmed by 8 bases and J by 0 bases, leaving 24 bases between them. The CDR3 runs 17 residues. CDR3 sequence: CARIPSSTGSHSYEQYF. The CDR3 nucleotides read TGCGCCAGAATCCCAAGCTCTACAGGGTCTCACTCCTACGAGCAGTACTTC. Filled out from reference TRBV5-1 and TRBJ2-7, the complete variable domain reads KAGVTQTPRYLIKTRGQQVTLSCSPISGHRSVSWYQQTPGQGLQFLFEYFSETQRNKGNFPGRFSGRQFSNSRSEMNVSTLELGDSALYLCARIPSSTGSHSYEQYFGPGTRLTVT.

The J gene is TRBJ1-2, the V gene TRBV27; D ambiguous. Germline V CDR1 and CDR2: MNHEY, SMNVEV (reference sequence). This CDR3 has 17 amino acids. Between the trimmed V and J ends, which lost 0 bases and 4 bases, there was a span of 18 bases. The CDR3 sequence: CASSLSVGFSAVYGYTF. As DNA, the CDR3 is TGTGCCAGCAGTTTATCGGTCGGGTTTAGTGCTGTCTATGGCTACACCTTC.

The V and J genes are TRBV9 and TRBJ2-1; 9 bases map to TRBD2. This CDR3 has 16 residues. CDR1 and CDR2 (germline): SGDLS, YYNGEE. Losses at the gene ends were 0 bases for V and 6 bases for J; bases not matched to a gene: 7. DNA of the CDR3: TGTGCCAGCAGCGTAGTAGGTAGCGGGAGTGGCAATGAGCAGTTCTTC. Translating gives CASSVVGSGSGNEQFF.

The V call is TRBV7-9, the J call TRBJ1-1; D possibly corresponds to TRBD1 (6 bases). V dropped 5 bases and J dropped 0 bases, with 19 bases sitting between them. The CDR3 loop spans 17 amino acids. CDR1 and CDR2 from the germline V gene are SEHNR and FQNEAQ (reference sequence). The CDR3 DNA is TGTGCCAGCAGCACATCCTTTAGGGGGTCTATGAACACTGAAGCTTTCTTT. Its protein product is CASSTSFRGSMNTEAFF.